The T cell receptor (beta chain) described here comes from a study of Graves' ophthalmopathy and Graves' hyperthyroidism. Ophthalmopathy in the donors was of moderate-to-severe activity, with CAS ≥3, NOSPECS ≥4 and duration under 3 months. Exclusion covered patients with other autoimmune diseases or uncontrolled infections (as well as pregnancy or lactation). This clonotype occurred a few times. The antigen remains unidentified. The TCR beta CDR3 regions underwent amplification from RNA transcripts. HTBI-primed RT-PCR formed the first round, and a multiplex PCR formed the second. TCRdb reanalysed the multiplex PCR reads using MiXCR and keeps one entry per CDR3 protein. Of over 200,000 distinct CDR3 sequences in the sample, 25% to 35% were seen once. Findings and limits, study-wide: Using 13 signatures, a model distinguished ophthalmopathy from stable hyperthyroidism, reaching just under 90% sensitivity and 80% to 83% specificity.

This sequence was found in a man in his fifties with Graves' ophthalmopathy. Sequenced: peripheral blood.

The CDR3 DNA reads TGTGCCAGCAGTTCACTAGCGGGTCAGCAGTACTTC. Amino acids: CASSSLAGQQYF. The V call is TRBV28, the J call TRBJ2-7; the match to TRBD2 covers 9 bases. Germline CDR1 reads MDHEN; CDR2 reads SYDVKM. The CDR3 length is 12 residues. The V segment lost 4 bases and the J segment 8 bases; nucleotides outside the gene matches: 3.